This T cell receptor (beta chain) was captured in a study of cytomegalovirus exposure and HLA in healthy donors. The study's findings and limits: Rare TCR sequences predominated, though certain public TCRs were found in many donors. The TCR clusters that emerged in the first cohort tended, a later analysis found, to co-occur in the roughly 130 validation repertoires. Associated with cytomegalovirus, according to the listing, were 164 TCR beta chains.

CDR1 is MNHNS and CDR2 is SASEGT in the germline V gene. The CDR3 spans 16 residues. Germline trimming cut 2 bases from V and 1 base from J; bases unmatched to any gene: 5. Profiled with immunoSEQ multiplex PCR; TCRdb holds only in-frame clones, not every one. In the table there are about 200,000 clones, around 80% of which are singletons. Concerning this clone: Its target is not known.

This clonotype originated in a woman between 25 and 40 years old in good health and CMV-seropositive. The chain recombines TRBV6-1 with TRBJ2-1; 7 bases are a match to TRBD2. Sequenced sample: PBMCs. DNA of the CDR3: TGTGCCAGCAGTGAACCCCCTAGCGGATCCTACAATGAGCAGTTCTTC. Encoded protein: CASSEPPSGSYNEQFF.